This entry is about one TCR beta chain. Germline-derived CDR1 and CDR2 are LGHNT and FRNRAP. V was clipped by 2 bases and J by 14 bases; unmatched bases: 9. The CDR3 has 13 residues. Original processing notes: Quantification of nucleated cells was approximated via reference gene primer amplification. The protocol was immunoSEQ multiplex PCR, while the TCRdb copy is restricted to in-frame clones and leaves out a portion. Clonal size and the V and J genes are those of that table, whereas D and trimming came from the DNA. The data contain about 23,000 clones, approximately 90% of them singletons. The data are from a study of blood T cell repertoires in COVID-19. Study context: The United States, Italy and Spain were the sources of the acute and convalescent COVID-19 samples. Nucleic acid was either cDNA or gDNA, and it came from T cells, B-cell-depleted T cells, or PBMCs.

This clonotype originated in an elderly woman with active COVID-19. Specimen: peripheral blood. The chain couples TRBV12-5 to TRBJ2-1; 7 bases match TRBD2. CDR3 residues: CASGLSNRGEKFF. CDR3 DNA: TGTGCTAGTGGTTTGTCCAATCGGGGGGAGAAGTTCTTC.